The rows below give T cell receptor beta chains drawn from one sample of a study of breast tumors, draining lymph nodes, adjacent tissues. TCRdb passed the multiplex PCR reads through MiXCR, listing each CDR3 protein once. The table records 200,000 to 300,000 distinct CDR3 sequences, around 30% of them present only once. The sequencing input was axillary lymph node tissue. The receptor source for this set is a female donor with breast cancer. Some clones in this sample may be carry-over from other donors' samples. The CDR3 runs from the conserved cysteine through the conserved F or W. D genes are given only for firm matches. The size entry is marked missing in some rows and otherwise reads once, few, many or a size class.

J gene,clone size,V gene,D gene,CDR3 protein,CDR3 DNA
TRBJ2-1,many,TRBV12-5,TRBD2,CASGLGGRSPEQFF,TGTGCTAGTGGTTTGGGCGGGAGATCTCCTGAGCAGTTCTTC
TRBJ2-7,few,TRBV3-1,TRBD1,CASSQDPRGNEQYF,TGTGCCAGCAGCCAAGATCCCAGGGGGAACGAGCAGTACTTC
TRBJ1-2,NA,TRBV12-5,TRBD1,CASSLGQGSDYGYAF,TGTGCCAGCAGTTTGGGACAGGGTTCGGACTATGGCTACGCCTTC
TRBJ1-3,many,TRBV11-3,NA,CASTNPPGNTIYF,TGTGCCAGCACCAACCCCCCTGGAAACACCATATATTTT
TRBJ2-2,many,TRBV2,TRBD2,CASIAGANTGELFF,TGTGCCAGCATAGCGGGGGCGAACACCGGGGAGCTGTTTTTT
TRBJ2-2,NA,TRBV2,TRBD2,CAGRTSGNTGELFF,TGTGCCGGAAGGACTAGCGGAAACACCGGGGAGCTGTTTTTT
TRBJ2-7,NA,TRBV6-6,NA,CASSYFDRIGSYEQYF,TGTGCCAGCAGTTACTTTGACAGGATTGGCTCCTACGAGCAGTACTTC
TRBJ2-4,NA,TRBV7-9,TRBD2,CASSFVGGAKNIQYF,TGTGCCAGCAGCTTCGTCGGGGGGGCCAAAAACATTCAGTACTTC
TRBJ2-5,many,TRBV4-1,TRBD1,CASSDGTGQETQYF,TGCGCCAGCAGCGACGGGACAGGGCAAGAGACCCAGTACTTC
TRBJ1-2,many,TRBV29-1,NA,CSVAKDYGYTF,TGCAGCGTTGCTAAGGACTATGGCTACACCTTC
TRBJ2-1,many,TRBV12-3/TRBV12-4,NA,CASTSIMNEQFF,TGTGCCAGCACCAGTATAATGAATGAGCAGTTCTTC
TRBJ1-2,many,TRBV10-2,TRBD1,CASSESYDRGPVGYTF,TGCGCCAGCAGTGAGTCATACGACAGGGGGCCTGTTGGCTACACCTTC
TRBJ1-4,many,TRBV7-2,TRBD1,CASSGQQGGDEKLFF,TGTGCCAGCAGCGGCCAACAGGGGGGGGATGAAAAACTGTTTTTT
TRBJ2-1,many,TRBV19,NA,CASTTGTSYNEQFF,TGTGCCAGTACCACAGGGACAAGCTACAATGAGCAGTTCTTC
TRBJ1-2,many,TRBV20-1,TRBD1,CSANSGGARKGYTF,TGCAGTGCGAACTCAGGGGGCGCGAGAAAAGGCTACACCTTC
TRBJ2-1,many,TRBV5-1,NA,CASSPRPGLEQFF,TGCGCCAGCAGCCCACGCCCCGGGCTTGAGCAGTTCTTC
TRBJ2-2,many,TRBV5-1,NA,CASSLGRDETGELFF,TGCGCCAGCAGCTTGGGGCGGGATGAGACCGGGGAGCTGTTTTTT
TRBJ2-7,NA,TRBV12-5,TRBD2,CASGFRTSGSYEQYF,TGTGCTAGTGGTTTCAGGACTAGCGGGAGTTACGAGCAGTACTTC
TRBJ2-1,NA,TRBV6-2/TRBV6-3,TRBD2,CASSRAGSRYNEQFF,TGTGCCAGCAGCCGAGCGGGATCCAGATACAATGAGCAGTTCTTC
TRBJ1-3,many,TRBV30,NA,CAWSYRDGNTIYF,TGTGCCTGGAGTTACAGGGATGGAAACACCATATATTTT
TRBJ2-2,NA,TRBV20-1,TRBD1,CSAREGGTGTGELFF,TGCAGTGCTAGAGAGGGCGGGACAGGGACCGGGGAGCTGTTTTTT
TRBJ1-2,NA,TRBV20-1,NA,CSATMTAPSNYGCTF,TGCAGTGCTACTATGACAGCCCCCTCTAACTATGGCTGCACCTTC
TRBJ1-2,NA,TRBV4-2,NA,CASSQGGANYGYTF,TGTGCCAGCAGCCAAGGGGGGGCTAACTATGGCTACACCTTC
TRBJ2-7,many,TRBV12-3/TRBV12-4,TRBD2,CASSLLAAAYEQYF,TGTGCCAGCAGCCTACTAGCGGCCGCCTACGAGCAGTACTTC
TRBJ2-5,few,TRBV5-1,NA,CATSSGVGIETQYF,TGCGCCACCTCCTCCGGGGTGGGAATTGAGACCCAGTACTTC
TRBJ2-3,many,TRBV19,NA,CASSQGEDTQYF,TGTGCCAGTAGTCAGGGTGAAGATACGCAGTATTTT
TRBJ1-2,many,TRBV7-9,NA,CASSLGQNGYTF,TGTGCCAGCAGCTTAGGACAGAATGGCTACACCTTC
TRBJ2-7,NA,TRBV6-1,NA,CASSHNRAYEQYF,TGTGCCAGCAGTCATAACAGGGCTTACGAGCAGTACTTC
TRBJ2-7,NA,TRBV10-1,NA,CASKGEQPYEQYF,TGCGCCAGCAAAGGAGAACAGCCCTACGAGCAGTACTTC
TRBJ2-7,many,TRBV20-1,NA,CSALAAFSYEQYF,TGCAGTGCTCTTGCGGCCTTCTCCTACGAGCAGTACTTC
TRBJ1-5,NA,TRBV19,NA,CASSIGRAGQPLHF,TGTGCCAGTAGTATAGGGAGGGCGGGGCAGCCCCTGCATTTT
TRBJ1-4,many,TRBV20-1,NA,CSASGWGGANEKLFF,TGCAGTGCTAGCGGATGGGGGGGGGCTAATGAAAAACTGTTTTTT
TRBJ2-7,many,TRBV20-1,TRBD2,CSARTSRNEQYF,TGCAGTGCTCGGACTAGCCGAAACGAGCAGTACTTC